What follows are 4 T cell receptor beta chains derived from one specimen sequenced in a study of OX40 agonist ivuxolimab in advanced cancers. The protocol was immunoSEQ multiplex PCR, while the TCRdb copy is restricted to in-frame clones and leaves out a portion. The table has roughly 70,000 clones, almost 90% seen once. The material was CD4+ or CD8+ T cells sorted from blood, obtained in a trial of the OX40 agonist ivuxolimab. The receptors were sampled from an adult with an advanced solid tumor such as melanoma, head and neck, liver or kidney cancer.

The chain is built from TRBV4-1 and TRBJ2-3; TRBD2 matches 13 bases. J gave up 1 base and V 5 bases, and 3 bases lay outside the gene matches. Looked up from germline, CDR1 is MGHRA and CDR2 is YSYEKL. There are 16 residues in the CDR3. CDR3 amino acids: CASSKGTSGGTDTQYF. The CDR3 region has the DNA TGCGCCAGCAGCAAAGGGACTAGCGGGGGCACAGATACGCAGTATTTT.

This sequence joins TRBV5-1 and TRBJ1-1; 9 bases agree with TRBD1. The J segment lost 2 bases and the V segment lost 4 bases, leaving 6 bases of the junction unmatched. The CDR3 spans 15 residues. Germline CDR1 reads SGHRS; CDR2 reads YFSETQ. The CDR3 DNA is TGCGCCAGCAGCGAACAGGGGGCCAAAAACACTGAAGCTTTCTTT. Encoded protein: CASSEQGAKNTEAFF.

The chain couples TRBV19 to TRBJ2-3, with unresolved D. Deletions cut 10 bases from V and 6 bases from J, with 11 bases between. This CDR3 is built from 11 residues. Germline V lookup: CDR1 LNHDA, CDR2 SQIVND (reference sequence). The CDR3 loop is CATEVWDTQYF. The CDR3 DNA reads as TGTGCCACAGAGGTTTGGGATACGCAGTATTTT.

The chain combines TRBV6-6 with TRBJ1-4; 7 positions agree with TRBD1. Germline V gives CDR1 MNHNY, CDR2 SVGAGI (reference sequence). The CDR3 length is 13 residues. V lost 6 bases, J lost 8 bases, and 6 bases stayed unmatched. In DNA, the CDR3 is TGTGCCAGCAGAGCGACAGGGAGCGAAAAACTGTTTTTT. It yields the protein CASRATGSEKLFF.